A selection of T cell receptor beta chains follows, all from one sample in a study of T cell responses to AZD1222 COVID-19 vaccine. Assay: immunoSEQ multiplex PCR; the TCRdb copy retains only in-frame clones and omits some. This sample has approximately 100,000 clones, with about 90% found just once. The sequencing here drew on peripheral blood, taken on day 0 of AZD1222 vaccination. The receptor source for this set is an adult in good health. Both conserved end residues are part of each CDR3. The order of the fields is J gene, D gene, CDR3 length, V gene, clone size, CDR3 protein, CDR3 DNA. D genes are given only for firm matches. Some rows have no size entry. The others give once, few or many, or a class for an expanded clone.

>TRBJ1-6|TRBD1|14|TRBV19|.
CASSPGQLNSPLHF
TGTGCCAGTAGCCCGGGACAGCTAAATTCACCCCTCCACTTT
>TRBJ2-5|TRBD1|16|TRBV27|.
CASSLWGTALQETQYF
TGTGCCAGCAGTTTATGGGGGACAGCACTCCAAGAGACCCAGTACTTC
>TRBJ2-7|.|14|TRBV15|.
CATSGEGRAHEQYF
TGTGCCACCAGCGGAGAGGGCAGGGCTCACGAGCAGTACTTC
>TRBJ2-3|TRBD2|18|TRBV9|few
CASSVATYSGSGADTQYF
TGTGCCAGCAGCGTTGCCACTTATAGCGGGAGCGGGGCAGATACGCAGTATTTT
>TRBJ2-1|TRBD1|15|TRBV24-1|.
CATSDLDRVRDEQFF
TGTGCCACCAGTGATTTGGACAGGGTGAGGGATGAGCAGTTCTTC
>TRBJ1-1|.|15|TRBV5-1|.
CASSLEDRMNTEAFF
TGCGCCAGCAGCTTGGAGGACAGAATGAACACTGAAGCTTTCTTT
>TRBJ2-4|.|15|TRBV19|.
CASTLRTGPADIQYF
TGTGCCAGTACCTTACGAACCGGGCCGGCGGACATTCAGTACTTC
>TRBJ1-5|TRBD1|16|TRBV30|.
CAWSAGTGYSNQPQHF
TGTGCCTGGAGTGCCGGGACAGGCTATAGCAATCAGCCCCAGCATTTT
>TRBJ1-1|.|10|TRBV28|.
CARGGTEAFF
TGTGCCAGGGGGGGCACTGAAGCTTTCTTT
>TRBJ2-7|.|13|TRBV19|.
CASSMPRGYEQYF
TGTGCCAGTAGTATGCCCCGGGGGTACGAGCAGTACTTC
>TRBJ2-2|.|16|TRBV28|.
CASSPRHLSRTGELFF
TGTGCCAGCAGTCCTCGACACCTCTCACGGACCGGGGAGCTGTTTTTT
>TRBJ2-7|TRBD2|14|TRBV27|once
CASSLAGGGREQYF
TGTGCCAGCAGCCTAGCGGGAGGGGGGAGAGAGCAGTACTTC
>TRBJ1-5|.|14|TRBV28|.
CASSLNLGPQPQHF
TGTGCCAGCAGTTTAAATCTAGGGCCCCAGCCCCAGCATTTT
>TRBJ1-5|.|13|TRBV18|.
CASSPEEHQPQHF
TGTGCCAGCTCACCAGAGGAGCATCAGCCCCAGCATTTT
>TRBJ1-1|.|13|TRBV4-3|once
CASSQGVNTEAFF
TGCGCCAGCAGCCAAGGGGTAAACACTGAAGCTTTCTTT
>TRBJ2-7|.|14|TRBV11-3|.
CASSCRFVGYEQYF
TGTGCCAGCAGCTGCCGGTTCGTCGGCTACGAGCAGTACTTC
>TRBJ1-6|.|14|TRBV5-1|.
CASSLVDYNSPLHF
TGCGCCAGCAGCTTGGTGGACTATAATTCACCCCTCCACTTT
>TRBJ1-1|TRBD1|15|TRBV19|.
CASSKTQGGQPEAFF
TGTGCCAGTAGTAAGACCCAGGGGGGGCAGCCTGAAGCTTTCTTT
>TRBJ1-1|.|15|TRBV18|few
CASSPQFGASTEAFF
TGTGCCAGCTCACCACAATTCGGGGCCTCCACTGAAGCTTTCTTT
>TRBJ1-5|TRBD1|15|TRBV18|once
CASSLAPGQNQPQHF
TGTGCCAGCTCACTCGCCCCGGGACAGAATCAGCCCCAGCATTTT
>TRBJ2-7|.|18|TRBV28|.
CASSFGPERETYTYEQYF
TGTGCCAGCAGTTTTGGACCCGAACGTGAAACTTATACCTACGAGCAGTACTTC
>TRBJ2-3|TRBD1|15|TRBV11-2|.
CASSPGQGRLDTQYF
TGTGCCAGCAGCCCAGGACAGGGAAGGCTGGATACGCAGTATTTT
>TRBJ1-6|.|13|TRBV28|.
CASSFQGNSPLHF
TGTGCCAGCAGTTTCCAGGGTAATTCACCCCTCCACTTT
>TRBJ2-7|.|15|TRBV5-4|.
CASSLNQGRSDEQYF
TGTGCCAGCAGCTTGAATCAGGGAAGGAGCGACGAGCAGTACTTC
>TRBJ1-2|TRBD1|12|TRBV29-1|.
CSVDRGASVYTF
TGCAGCGTTGACAGGGGGGCGAGTGTCTACACCTTC
>TRBJ2-2|.|15|TRBV19|.
CASKSEGPNTGELFF
TGTGCCAGTAAAAGCGAGGGACCGAACACCGGGGAGCTGTTTTTT
>TRBJ2-7|TRBD1|14|TRBV15|.
CATSRGQGGYEQYF
TGTGCCACCAGCAGAGGACAGGGGGGCTACGAGCAGTACTTC
>TRBJ2-3|TRBD2|18|TRBV7-9|.
CASSLARLAGEVADTQYF
TGTGCCAGCAGCTTAGCTCGACTAGCGGGAGAGGTCGCAGATACGCAGTATTTT
>TRBJ2-7|.|12|TRBV11-2|.
CASSLQAYEQYF
TGTGCCAGCAGCTTACAGGCCTACGAGCAGTACTTC
>TRBJ2-7|.|13|TRBV2|.
CASSEASHPIRYF
TGTGCCAGCAGTGAAGCGTCGCACCCTATCCGGTACTTC
>TRBJ2-7|.|18|TRBV4-1|once
CASSQELALRGGIYEQYF
TGCGCCAGCAGCCAAGAACTAGCCCTACGCGGCGGAATCTACGAGCAGTACTTC
>TRBJ1-2|.|14|TRBV7-2|few
CASSEQTGLYGYTF
TGTGCCAGCAGCGAACAGACAGGATTATATGGCTACACCTTC
>TRBJ1-6|TRBD1|17|TRBV5-1|once
CASRPLGGTAYNSPLHF
TGCGCCAGCAGACCATTAGGCGGGACAGCCTATAATTCACCCCTCCACTTT
>TRBJ2-3|.|14|TRBV6-4|.
CASSEGRGTDTQYF
TGTGCCAGCAGTGAAGGGCGGGGCACAGATACGCAGTATTTT
>TRBJ2-3|.|14|TRBV2|.
CASRRDLGTDTQYF
TGTGCCAGTCGAAGGGACCTCGGGACAGATACGCAGTATTTT
>TRBJ2-3|.|14|TRBV7-2|once
CASSLGGRTDTQYF
TGTGCCAGCAGCCTCGGGGGCCGCACAGATACGCAGTATTTT
>TRBJ1-3|.|16|TRBV6-2/TRBV6-3|.
CASSRVQPSSGNTIYF
TGTGCCAGCAGCCGAGTACAGCCGAGCTCTGGAAACACCATATATTTT
>TRBJ1-1|.|14|TRBV9|.
CASSVRPPPTEAFF
TGTGCCAGCAGCGTCAGGCCCCCGCCAACTGAAGCTTTCTTT
>TRBJ1-5|.|14|TRBV5-6|.
CASSLNRINQPQHF
TGTGCCAGCAGCTTGAACAGGATTAATCAGCCCCAGCATTTT
>TRBJ1-2|TRBD1|14|TRBV28|.
CATEVTGGVYGYTF
TGTGCCACCGAAGTGACAGGGGGCGTTTATGGCTACACCTTC
>TRBJ2-3|.|14|TRBV6-4|.
CASSEQRSTDTQYF
TGTGCCAGCAGCGAACAGCGGAGCACAGATACGCAGTATTTT
>TRBJ1-2|TRBD1|16|TRBV5-1|.
CASSLALTGSRYGYTF
TGCGCCAGCAGCTTGGCCCTGACAGGGAGTCGTTATGGCTACACCTTC
>TRBJ2-2|.|16|TRBV7-3|.
CASSLTSGTNTGELFF
TGTGCCAGCAGCTTAACGTCGGGCACGAACACCGGGGAGCTGTTTTTT
>TRBJ1-3|.|14|TRBV21-1|.
CAGWSPLSGNTIYF
TGTGCCGGCTGGAGCCCCCTCTCTGGAAACACCATATATTTT
>TRBJ2-7|.|14|TRBV27|.
CASNRNGPVLEQYF
TGTGCCAGCAATCGTAATGGACCTGTACTGGAGCAGTACTTC
>TRBJ1-2|.|14|TRBV6-1|.
CASSEVTGLYGYTF
TGTGCCAGCAGTGAAGTAACAGGACTCTATGGCTACACCTTC
>TRBJ1-2|.|14|TRBV4-1|.
CASSQDWGPYGYTF
TGCGCCAGCAGCCAAGATTGGGGGCCCTATGGCTACACCTTC
>TRBJ1-2|.|13|TRBV9|.
CASSVVGNYGYTF
TGTGCCAGCAGCGTAGTAGGGAACTATGGCTACACCTTC
>TRBJ2-1|.|13|TRBV6-5|.
CASSRRVSNEQFF
TGTGCCAGCAGCCGCCGGGTCAGTAATGAGCAGTTCTTC